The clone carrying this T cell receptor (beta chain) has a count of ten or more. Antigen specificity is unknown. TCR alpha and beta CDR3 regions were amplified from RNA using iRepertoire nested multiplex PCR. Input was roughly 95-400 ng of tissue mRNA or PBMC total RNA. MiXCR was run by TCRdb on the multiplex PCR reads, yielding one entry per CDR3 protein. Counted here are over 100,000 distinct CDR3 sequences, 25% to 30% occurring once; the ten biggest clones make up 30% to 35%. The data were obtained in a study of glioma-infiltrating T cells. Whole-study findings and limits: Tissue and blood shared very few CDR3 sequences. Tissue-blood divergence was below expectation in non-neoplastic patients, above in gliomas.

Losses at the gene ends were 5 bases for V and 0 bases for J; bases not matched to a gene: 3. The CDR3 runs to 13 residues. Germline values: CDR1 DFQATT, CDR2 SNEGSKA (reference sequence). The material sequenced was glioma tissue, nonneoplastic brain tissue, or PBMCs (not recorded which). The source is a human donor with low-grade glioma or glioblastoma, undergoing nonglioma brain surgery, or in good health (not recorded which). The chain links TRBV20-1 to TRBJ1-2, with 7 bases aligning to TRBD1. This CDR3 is CSAGTDSNYGYTF. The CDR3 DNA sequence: TGCAGTGCTGGGACAGACTCTAACTATGGCTACACCTTC.